This is a list of T cell receptor beta chains from one sample in a study of cytomegalovirus exposure and HLA in healthy donors. The assay was immunoSEQ multiplex PCR, and TCRdb's table has in-frame clones only and misses some. The sample yields a few hundred thousand clones, approximately 81% seen once. Sequenced material: PBMCs. All receptors come from a woman in her sixties or seventies in good health and CMV-seropositive. Each CDR3 is given with its conserved first and last residue. Fields, in order: V gene, D gene, clone size, J gene, CDR3 DNA, CDR3 protein. The D gene is left open where the match is weak. Clone size is not always given. Where it is, it says once, few, many or a class for expanded clones.

v_gene: TRBV7-9; d_gene: -; abundance: -; j_gene: TRBJ2-3; CDR3nt: TGTGCCAGCAGCTTGGCGGGTCCCAGCACAGATACGCAGTATTTT; CDR3aa: CASSLAGPSTDTQYF
v_gene: TRBV19; d_gene: TRBD1; abundance: -; j_gene: TRBJ2-7; CDR3nt: TGTGCCAGTAGTATCAGGACAGGGGACGAGCAGTACTTC; CDR3aa: CASSIRTGDEQYF
v_gene: TRBV15; d_gene: TRBD2; abundance: -; j_gene: TRBJ2-1; CDR3nt: TGTGCCACCAGCAGAGCGGTTAGCGGGCCTAGGGATGAGCAGTTCTTC; CDR3aa: CATSRAVSGPRDEQFF
v_gene: TRBV30; d_gene: TRBD1; abundance: -; j_gene: TRBJ1-1; CDR3nt: TGTGCCTGGAGGGGACAGGCGAACACTGAAGCTTTCTTT; CDR3aa: CAWRGQANTEAFF
v_gene: TRBV27; d_gene: TRBD1; abundance: -; j_gene: TRBJ1-2; CDR3nt: TGTGCCAGCGCCCAGGGGGCGCGGTACTATGGCTACACCTTC; CDR3aa: CASAQGARYYGYTF
v_gene: TRBV28; d_gene: TRBD1; abundance: -; j_gene: TRBJ2-2; CDR3nt: TGTGCCAGCAGTTCCCCCCTGACAGGGGCGAACACCGGGGAGCTGTTTTTT; CDR3aa: CASSSPLTGANTGELFF
v_gene: TRBV29-1; d_gene: -; abundance: -; j_gene: TRBJ1-1; CDR3nt: TGCAGCGTTGAGGGGAGGGTGAACACTGAAGCTTTCTTT; CDR3aa: CSVEGRVNTEAFF
v_gene: TRBV6-5; d_gene: TRBD2; abundance: few; j_gene: TRBJ2-7; CDR3nt: TGTGCCAGCAGTTCGAGCGGGAGCCACGAGCAGTACTTC; CDR3aa: CASSSSGSHEQYF
v_gene: TRBV23-1; d_gene: -; abundance: many; j_gene: TRBJ2-1; CDR3nt: TGCGCCAGCAAAACACAGTCTTACTACAATGAGCAGTTCTTC; CDR3aa: CASKTQSYYNEQFF
v_gene: TRBV19; d_gene: -; abundance: few; j_gene: TRBJ1-5; CDR3nt: TGTGCCAGTAGTTCCGCCGGGGGGGTGCAGCCCCAGCATTTT; CDR3aa: CASSSAGGVQPQHF
v_gene: TRBV5-6; d_gene: -; abundance: -; j_gene: TRBJ2-3; CDR3nt: TGTGCCAGCAGCCAGGGTGGGTCGGCCCCTAGCACAGATACGCAGTATTTT; CDR3aa: CASSQGGSAPSTDTQYF
v_gene: TRBV19; d_gene: TRBD2; abundance: once; j_gene: TRBJ2-7; CDR3nt: TGTGCCAGTAGACTTCTAGCGGGTACCTACGAGCAGTACTTC; CDR3aa: CASRLLAGTYEQYF
v_gene: TRBV9; d_gene: TRBD2; abundance: -; j_gene: TRBJ2-2; CDR3nt: TGTGCCAGCAGCGTCGCCAGCGGGAGTGGGACCGGGGAGCTGTTTTTT; CDR3aa: CASSVASGSGTGELFF
v_gene: TRBV5-6; d_gene: TRBD1; abundance: -; j_gene: TRBJ2-7; CDR3nt: TGTGCCAGCAGCCCGGGACAGGGGGCATCCATCTACGAGCAGTACTTC; CDR3aa: CASSPGQGASIYEQYF
v_gene: TRBV9; d_gene: -; abundance: -; j_gene: TRBJ1-4; CDR3nt: TGTGCCAGCAGTGAGGCGGGGGCTAATGAAAAACTGTTTTTT; CDR3aa: CASSEAGANEKLFF
v_gene: TRBV10-1; d_gene: -; abundance: once; j_gene: TRBJ2-5; CDR3nt: TGCGCCAGCAGTGAGTCCGGCGGTGTCGGAGGGACCCAGTACTTC; CDR3aa: CASSESGGVGGTQYF
v_gene: TRBV4-2; d_gene: -; abundance: -; j_gene: TRBJ2-1; CDR3nt: TGTGCCAGCAGCCAAGATCAGGGATCAAGGCAGTTCTTC; CDR3aa: CASSQDQGSRQFF
v_gene: TRBV18; d_gene: -; abundance: -; j_gene: TRBJ2-1; CDR3nt: TGTGCCAGCCTACTCCCGGGTAACGAGCAGTTCTTC; CDR3aa: CASLLPGNEQFF
v_gene: TRBV5-1; d_gene: TRBD1; abundance: -; j_gene: TRBJ1-6; CDR3nt: TGCGCCAGCAGCCTGGGGTCGGGACAGACTAATTCACCCCTCCACTTT; CDR3aa: CASSLGSGQTNSPLHF